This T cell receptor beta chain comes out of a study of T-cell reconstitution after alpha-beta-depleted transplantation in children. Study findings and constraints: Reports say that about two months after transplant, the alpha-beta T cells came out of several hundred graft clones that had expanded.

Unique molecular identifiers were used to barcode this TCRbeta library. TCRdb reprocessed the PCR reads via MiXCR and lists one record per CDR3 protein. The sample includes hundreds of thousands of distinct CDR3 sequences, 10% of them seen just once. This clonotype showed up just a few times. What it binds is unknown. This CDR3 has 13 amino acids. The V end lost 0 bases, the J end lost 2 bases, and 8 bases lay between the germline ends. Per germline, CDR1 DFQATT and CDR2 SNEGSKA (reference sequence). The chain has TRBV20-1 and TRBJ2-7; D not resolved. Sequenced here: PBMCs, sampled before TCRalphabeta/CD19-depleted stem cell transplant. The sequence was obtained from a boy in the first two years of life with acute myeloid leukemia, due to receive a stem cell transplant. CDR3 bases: TGCAGTGCTAGAGAAAGAGACCCCTACGAGCAGTACTTC. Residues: CSARERDPYEQYF.